A selection of T cell receptor beta chains follows, all from one sample in a study of identical twins. Via MiXCR, TCRdb re-called the 5' RACE reads, giving one row per CDR3 protein. Of 420,000 or so distinct CDR3 sequences in the sample, approximately 17% are singletons; the top ten hold around 12%. Sequencing used naive T cells sorted from blood. The receptor set was obtained from a man aged 50-59 years in good health. Each CDR3 is given with its conserved first and last residue. The D gene is left open where the match is weak. Clone size, where shown, is once, few, many, or a class for clones that have expanded.

-	TRBV6-5	TRBJ2-1	-	TGTGCCAGCAGTTACGGCAGGGACCACGGGAATGAGCAGTTCTTC	CASSYGRDHGNEQFF
-	TRBV11-1	TRBJ2-6	TRBD1	TGTGCCAGCAGCTCCTCGAAGGCGGGCGGGACAGGGGAGACTGGGGCCAACGTCCTGACTTTC	CASSSSKAGGTGETGANVLTF
-	TRBV6-5	TRBJ2-5	-	TGTGCCAGCAGTTACATACCGTCCCTTGGAGAGACCCAGTACTTC	CASSYIPSLGETQYF
-	TRBV6-2/TRBV6-3	TRBJ2-1	TRBD2	TGTGCCAGCAGTTACTCGGGCGGGAGGAACTATGTGGACTCCTACAATGAGCAGTTCTTC	CASSYSGGRNYVDSYNEQFF
-	TRBV15	TRBJ2-1	TRBD1	TGTGCCACCAGCACTTACAGGGGTACGGATGAGCAGTTCTTC	CATSTYRGTDEQFF
many	TRBV11-2	TRBJ2-1	TRBD2	TGTGCCAGCAGCTTAGTTACCCCGGCTAGCGGGTGGCCCTACAATGAGCAGTTCTTC	CASSLVTPASGWPYNEQFF
few	TRBV20-1	TRBJ2-7	TRBD1	TGCAGTGCCGGGACAGGGGACGAGCAGTACTTC	CSAGTGDEQYF
many	TRBV4-1	TRBJ1-2	-	TGCGCCAGCAGCCAAGACTGGACCTATGAGGCCTATGGCTACACCTTC	CASSQDWTYEAYGYTF
few	TRBV20-1	TRBJ1-2	TRBD1	TGCAGTGCTAGAGACCAACAGGGGCACGGGGGCTACACCTTC	CSARDQQGHGGYTF
many	TRBV5-1	TRBJ2-5	TRBD1	TGCGCCAGCAGCATAACAGGGGATCAAGAGACCCAGTACTTC	CASSITGDQETQYF
-	TRBV7-9	TRBJ2-7	-	TGTGCCAGCAGCTCCGACCGGGACGGTACCTACGAGCAGTACTTC	CASSSDRDGTYEQYF
-	TRBV28	TRBJ2-1	TRBD1	TGTGCCAGCAGTTTAAAGGGGGCGGACTACAATGAGCAGTTCTTC	CASSLKGADYNEQFF
-	TRBV28	TRBJ2-3	TRBD1	TGTGCCAGCAGGATGATAGGGGGCAGCTCAGATACGCAGTATTTT	CASRMIGGSSDTQYF
many	TRBV27	TRBJ2-7	TRBD2	TGTGCCAGCAGTCTAGCGGGAGGGCTTCACGAGCAGTACTTC	CASSLAGGLHEQYF
-	TRBV29-1	TRBJ1-2	TRBD1	TGCAGCGTTGAATCGACAGGGCCTAACTATGGCTACACCTTC	CSVESTGPNYGYTF
few	TRBV21-1	TRBJ2-7	-	TGTGCCAGCAGGAAACATTGGGGCCCCTACGAGCAGTACTTC	CASRKHWGPYEQYF
-	TRBV5-1	TRBJ2-5	TRBD1	TGCGCCAGCAGCGCGGGGACAGGCAAAGAGACCCAGTACTTC	CASSAGTGKETQYF
-	TRBV20-1	TRBJ2-1	-	TGCAGTGCTAGTGTACCGACTAAGTCCTACAATGAGCAGTTCTTC	CSASVPTKSYNEQFF
many	TRBV7-9	TRBJ1-1	-	TGTGCCAGCAGCTTACAGGGTCAGATGAACACTGAAGCTTTCTTT	CASSLQGQMNTEAFF
once	TRBV5-1	TRBJ1-1	-	TGCGCCAGCAGCTTGGTGGTCTCCAACACTGAAGCTTTCTTT	CASSLVVSNTEAFF
-	TRBV6-5	TRBJ1-6	TRBD1	TGTGCCAGCAGTTACTCGGACAGGGCTTCACCCCTCCACTTT	CASSYSDRASPLHF
-	TRBV7-9	TRBJ2-3	-	TGTGCCAGCAGCTTCGCCGTCACAGATACGCAGTATTTT	CASSFAVTDTQYF
many	TRBV6-5	TRBJ2-7	TRBD1	TGTGCCAGCAGATTACGGGGGGGACAGGGGGTAGTCTACGAGCAGTACTTC	CASRLRGGQGVVYEQYF